The 22 T cell receptor beta chains reported below all come from one sample, sequenced in a study of blood T cell repertoires in COVID-19 (dated by TCRdb to between 2020 and 2021). The protocol used for the library was the immunoSEQ multiplex PCR assay. Drawn from immuneACCESS, this table holds only the in-frame rearrangements with V and J called that TCRdb kept. Clones are partly lost; checked studies trace under half to an unresolved V gene and leave the rest unexplained. For this sample there are 20,000 or so clones; about 91% appear just once. The ten largest clonotypes hold about 3.1% of the sample. The material sequenced was peripheral blood. The receptors here all came from a woman between 65 and 79 years old with active COVID-19.

The V call is TRBV6-2 or TRBV6-3, the J call TRBJ2-2; D possibly corresponds to TRBD2 (5 bases). V lost 2 bases and J 3 bases, leaving 16 bases between the germline ends. CDR3 length equals 17 residues. Per germline, CDR1 MNHEY and CDR2 SVGEGT. The CDR3 region is CASSYRGIPPDTGELFF. The DNA for the CDR3 is TGTGCCAGCAGTTACCGAGGGATACCTCCGGACACCGGGGAGCTGTTTTTT.

This chain joins TRBV5-1 and TRBJ2-3, with 10 bases fitting TRBD2. CDR3 length: 16 residues. Trimming at V came to 1 base and at J to 6 bases, leaving 8 bases not matched to a gene. Germline V gene data show CDR1 as SGHRS and CDR2 as YFSETQ. CDR3 in amino acids: CASSLSLAGVSDTQYF. Here the CDR3 DNA reads TGCGCCAGCAGCTTGAGTCTAGCGGGAGTCAGCGATACGCAGTATTTT. Filled out from reference TRBV5-1 and TRBJ2-3, the complete variable domain reads KAGVTQTPRYLIKTRGQQVTLSCSPISGHRSVSWYQQTPGQGLQFLFEYFSETQRNKGNFPGRFSGRQFSNSRSEMNVSTLELGDSALYLCASSLSLAGVSDTQYFGPGTRLTVL.

The V gene is TRBV10-3, the J gene TRBJ1-6, with TRBD1 as a possible D gene (6 bases). The V gene lost 5 bases and the J gene lost 8 bases, with 13 bases spanning the gap. From germline, CDR1 is ENHRY and CDR2 SYGVKD. This CDR3 is 14 amino acids long. The CDR3 here is CAISQGNRDSPLHF. The CDR3 DNA sequence: TGTGCCATCAGTCAGGGGAACAGGGATTCACCCCTCCACTTT.

This clone was seen just once. V and J are TRBV28 and TRBJ2-7; 9 positions match TRBD1. This CDR3 comprises 13 residues. V was clipped by 6 bases and J by 6 bases; unmatched bases: 6. Germline V gene lookup returns CDR1 MDHEN and CDR2 SYDVKM. The CDR3 loop is CASSSTGGAEQYF. In nucleotides, the CDR3 is TGTGCCAGCAGCTCTACAGGGGGCGCCGAGCAGTACTTC.

This clone was counted a single time. This sequence joins TRBV3-1 (or the pseudogene TRBV3-2) and TRBJ2-7; 7 positions match TRBD2. The germline CDR1 and CDR2 sequences are LGHDT and YNNKEL (reference sequence). V lost 2 bases to trimming and J lost 1 base; unmatched junction nucleotides: 5. The CDR3 loop spans 15 amino acids. The DNA for the CDR3 is TGTGCCAGCAGCCAACGGCGGGAGAGGTCCTACGAGCAGTACTTC. This codes for CASSQRRERSYEQYF.

The chain couples TRBV5-1 to TRBJ1-1; TRBD1 is a possible D gene (6 bases). In germline, CDR1 is SGHRS, CDR2 YFSETQ. Trimming pared 7 bases from V and 3 bases from J, leaving 13 bases between. This CDR3 has 13 amino acids. The CDR3 spells CASGRGGYTEAFF. The CDR3 DNA follows: TGCGCCAGCGGCCGGGGGGGCTACACTGAAGCTTTCTTT.

The chain has TRBV3-1 (or the pseudogene TRBV3-2) and TRBJ2-3, with 8 bases matching TRBD2. CDR1 and CDR2 from the germline V gene are LGHDT and YNNKEL (reference sequence). With 5 bases clipped from V and 4 bases from J, the junction kept 5 bases outside the gene matches. The CDR3 spans 14 residues. This chain's CDR3 is CASSSSGSPDTQYF. In DNA, the CDR3 is TGTGCCAGCAGCTCCAGCGGGAGCCCAGATACGCAGTATTTT.

This chain joins TRBV23-1 and TRBJ1-5, with no clear D. TRBV23-1 is an open reading frame whose function is uncertain. V lost 3 bases and J lost 3, with 27 bases in between. This CDR3 contains 20 residues. The CDR3: CASSHNRSGKVFFDNQPQHF. The CDR3 DNA reads as TGCGCCAGCAGTCACAATCGATCGGGTAAGGTGTTCTTTGACAATCAGCCCCAGCATTTT.

V and J are TRBV5-1 and TRBJ2-1; 7 bases are shared with TRBD2. Trimming at V came to 4 bases and at J to 5 bases, leaving 6 bases not matched to a gene. The germline V gene has CDR1 SGHRS and CDR2 YFSETQ. This CDR3 region has 14 residues. CDR3 sequence (DNA): TGCGCCAGCAGCACGGGAGGTCCGGACAATGAGCAGTTCTTC. Residues: CASSTGGPDNEQFF.

J is TRBJ2-7 and V is TRBV19, with no clear D. The germline gives CDR1 LNHDA, CDR2 SQIVND (reference sequence). CDR3 length: 12 amino acids. The V gene lost 5 bases and the J gene lost 2 bases, with 7 bases spanning the gap. For the CDR3, the DNA is TGTGCCAGTAGTCAGGAACCCTACGAGCAGTACTTC. Its protein product is CASSQEPYEQYF.

This chain uses TRBV24-1 with TRBJ2-3, with 13 bases lining up with TRBD2. V shed 5 bases and J 6 bases; nucleotides not matched to a gene: 16. Germline values: CDR1 KGHDR, CDR2 SFDVKD. CDR3 size: 19 residues. Here the CDR3 reads CATSAAGTSGISHTDTQYF. For the CDR3, the DNA is TGTGCCACCAGTGCAGCGGGGACTAGCGGGATATCCCACACGGATACGCAGTATTTT.

By share, this clone ranks as medium-sized. The chain has TRBV5-4 and TRBJ1-2; TRBD1 might be the D (5 bases). The V gene's germline CDR1 is SGHNT and CDR2 YYREEE (reference sequence). This CDR3 has 15 residues. Trimming stripped 0 bases from V and 0 bases from J, with 9 bases between. The CDR3 DNA reads TGTGCCAGCAGCTTGGGAGACAGCCCTAACTATGGCTACACCTTC. This gives the protein CASSLGDSPNYGYTF.

J is TRBJ2-2 and V is TRBV6-5, with D hard to call. The CDR3 sequence is 15 residues long. V was pared by 4 bases and J by 7 bases, with 16 bases between. The V gene's germline CDR1 is MNHEY and CDR2 SVGAGI. The CDR3 is CASSWWSTAIGELFF. The DNA for the CDR3 is TGTGCCAGCAGTTGGTGGTCTACCGCGATCGGGGAGCTGTTTTTT.

The chain has TRBV5-6 and TRBJ1-4; D remains unclear. The CDR3 totals 12 residues. V lost 1 base and J 8 bases, leaving 6 bases between the germline ends. Germline CDR1 is SGHDT and CDR2 is YYEEEE. The CDR3 here is CASSLSGEKLFF. The DNA of the CDR3 is TGTGCCAGCAGCTTGTCGGGGGAAAAACTGTTTTTT. Full variable domain (outside the CDR3, taken from reference TRBV5-6 and TRBJ1-4): DAGVTQSPTHLIKTRGQQVTLRCSPKSGHDTVSWYQQALGQGPQFIFQYYEEEERQRGNFPDRFSGHQFPNYSSELNVNALLLGDSALYLCASSLSGEKLFFGSGTQLSVL.

V gene TRBV6-6 combines with J gene TRBJ2-1; possibly TRBD2 for D (6 bases). This CDR3 is 14 amino acids long. Trimming took 5 bases from V and 10 from J, leaving 18 bases between them. In germline, CDR1 is MNHNY, CDR2 SVGAGI (reference sequence). In nucleotides, the CDR3 is TGTGCCAGCAGTCAAGCGGGTGGGGCAGGGGAGCAGTTCTTC. Protein sequence: CASSQAGGAGEQFF.

The CDR3: CAWSSLRDRGSYGYTF. The CDR3 DNA is TGTGCCTGGAGCTCCCTCCGGGACAGGGGAAGCTATGGCTACACCTTC. The chain joins TRBV30 to TRBJ1-2; TRBD1 matches 10 bases. Unmatched junction bases numbered 11, after V lost 3 bases and J lost 4 bases. CDR1 and CDR2 from the germline V gene are GTSNPN and SVGIG (reference sequence). The CDR3 is 16 amino acids. The entire variable domain, with the rest obtained from reference TRBV30 and TRBJ1-2, is as follows: SQTIHQWPATLVQPVGSPLSLECTVEGTSNPNLYWYRQAAGRGLQLLFYSVGIGQISSEVPQNLSASRPQDRQFILSSKKLLLSDSGFYLCAWSSLRDRGSYGYTFGSGTRLTVV.

This clone came up once. This chain connects TRBV5-1 to TRBJ1-2; TRBD1 is a possible D gene (6 bases). Trimming removed 2 bases from V and 8 bases from J, with 16 bases in between. This CDR3 region has 14 residues. CDR1 SGHRS and CDR2 YFSETQ come from the germline V gene. The CDR3 loop is CASSFSGDMNGYTF. The DNA for the CDR3 is TGCGCCAGCAGCTTCTCAGGGGACATGAACGGCTACACCTTC.

The chain links TRBV7-2 to TRBJ2-3; 8 bases line up with TRBD2. This CDR3 spans 17 amino acids. The V gene's germline CDR1 is SGHTA and CDR2 FQGNSA. J was trimmed by 1 base and V by 5 bases; bases with no gene match: 11. CDR3 coding DNA: TGTGCCAGCAGCCCCAGAACTAGCGGTCGAGGCACAGATACGCAGTATTTT. Residues: CASSPRTSGRGTDTQYF.

This chain joins TRBV7-2 and TRBJ2-1; TRBD1 matches at 8 bases. With 1 base clipped from V and 4 bases from J, the junction kept 3 bases outside the gene matches. CDR3 length equals 15 residues. Germline lookup yields CDR1 SGHTA and CDR2 FQGNSA. CDR3 nucleotide sequence: TGTGCCAGCAGCTTAGATGGACAGGGTTACAATGAGCAGTTCTTC. Residues: CASSLDGQGYNEQFF.

V and J are TRBV2 and TRBJ2-1; the match to TRBD2 covers 10 bases. This CDR3 is built from 14 residues. Trimming took 4 bases from V and 6 from J; bases not matched to a gene: 3. Germline values: CDR1 SNHLY, CDR2 FYNNEI. The CDR3: CASSGAGGFNEQFF. The CDR3 coding sequence is TGTGCCAGCAGTGGAGCGGGAGGGTTCAATGAGCAGTTCTTC.

CDR3 sequence reads: CAISESSGSNYGYTF. The CDR3, as DNA: TGTGCCATCAGTGAGTCGTCAGGGTCTAACTATGGCTACACCTTC. This rearrangement joins TRBV10-3 to TRBJ1-2; TRBD1 is a possible D gene (5 bases). The CDR3 extends over 15 amino acids. Trimming cost V 0 bases and J 0 bases, with 8 bases left between them. The germline gives CDR1 ENHRY, CDR2 SYGVKD.

This clone was recorded once. This rearrangement joins TRBV25-1 to TRBJ1-6; TRBD1 might be the D (6 bases). V shed 3 bases and J shed 14 bases, with 14 bases lying between them. CDR1 is MGHDK and CDR2 is SYGVNS in the germline V gene. CDR3 length: 13 amino acids. In DNA form, the CDR3 reads TGTGCCAGCAGTGATCTCCGGGACATTGCCCTCCACTTT. This encodes CASSDLRDIALHF.